This T cell receptor beta chain was recovered during a study of cytomegalovirus exposure and HLA in healthy donors. Overall study: From donors who were HLA-typed, an early data release held around 80 million unique TCRs.

The PCR had 60 Vbeta and 13 Jbeta primers. Produced via immunoSEQ multiplex PCR; TCRdb's table is partial and in-frame only. The table records 120,000 or so clones, over 60% of them present only once. Germline CDR1 and CDR2: MNHEY and SVGAGI. Trimming stripped 5 bases from V and 6 bases from J, with 14 bases between. CDR3 size: 13 residues. This rearrangement joins TRBV6-5 to TRBJ2-7; a weak D match, TRBD1 (6 bases). This TCR derives from a female donor in good health and CMV-seronegative. The sequencing input was PBMCs. The CDR3 nucleotides read TGTGCCAGCAGTCGTGACAGGTCGGCCGAGCAGTACTTC. This codes for CASSRDRSAEQYF.